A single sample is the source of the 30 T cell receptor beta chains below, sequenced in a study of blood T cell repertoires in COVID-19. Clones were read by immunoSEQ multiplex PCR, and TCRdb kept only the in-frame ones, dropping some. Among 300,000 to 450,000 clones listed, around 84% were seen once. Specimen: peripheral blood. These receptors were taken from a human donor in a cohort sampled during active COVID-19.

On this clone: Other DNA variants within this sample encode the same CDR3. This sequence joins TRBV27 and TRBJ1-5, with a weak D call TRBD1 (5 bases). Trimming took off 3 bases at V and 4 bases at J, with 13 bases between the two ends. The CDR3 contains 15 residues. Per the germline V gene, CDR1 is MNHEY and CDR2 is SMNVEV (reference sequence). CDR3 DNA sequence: TGTGCCAGCAGTTTCGGAAGGGGAACGAATCAGCCCCAGCATTTT. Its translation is CASSFGRGTNQPQHF.

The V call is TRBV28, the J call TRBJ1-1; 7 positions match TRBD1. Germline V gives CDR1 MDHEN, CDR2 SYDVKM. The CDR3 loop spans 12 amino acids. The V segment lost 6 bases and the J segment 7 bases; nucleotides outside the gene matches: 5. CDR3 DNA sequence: TGTGCCAGCAGGCAGACAGGGAATGAAGCTTTCTTT. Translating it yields CASRQTGNEAFF.

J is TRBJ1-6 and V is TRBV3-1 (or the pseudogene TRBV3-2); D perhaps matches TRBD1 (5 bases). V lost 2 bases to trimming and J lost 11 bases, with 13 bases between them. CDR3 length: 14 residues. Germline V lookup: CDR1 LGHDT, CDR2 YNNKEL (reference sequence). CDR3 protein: CASSQQGLVTPLHF. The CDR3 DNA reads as TGTGCCAGCAGCCAACAGGGCCTGGTAACACCCCTCCACTTT.

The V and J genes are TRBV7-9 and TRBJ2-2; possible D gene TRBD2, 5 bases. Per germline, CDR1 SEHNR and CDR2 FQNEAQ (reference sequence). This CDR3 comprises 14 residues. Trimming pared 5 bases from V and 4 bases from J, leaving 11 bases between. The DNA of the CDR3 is TGTGCCAGCAGCCCCGGACTCAGCACCGGGGAGCTGTTTTTT. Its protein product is CASSPGLSTGELFF. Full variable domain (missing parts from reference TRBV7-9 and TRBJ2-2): DTGVSQNPRHKITKRGQNVTFRCDPISEHNRLYWYRQTLGQGPEFLTYFQNEAQLEKSRLLSDRFSAERPKGSFSTLEIQRTEQGDSAMYLCASSPGLSTGELFFGEGSRLTVL.

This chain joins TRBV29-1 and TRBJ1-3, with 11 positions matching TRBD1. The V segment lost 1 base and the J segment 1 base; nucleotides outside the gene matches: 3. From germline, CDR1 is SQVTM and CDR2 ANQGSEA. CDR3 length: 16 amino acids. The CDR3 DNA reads TGCAGCGTTGAAGTAGGGACAGGGGGATCTGGAAACACCATATATTTT. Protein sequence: CSVEVGTGGSGNTIYF.

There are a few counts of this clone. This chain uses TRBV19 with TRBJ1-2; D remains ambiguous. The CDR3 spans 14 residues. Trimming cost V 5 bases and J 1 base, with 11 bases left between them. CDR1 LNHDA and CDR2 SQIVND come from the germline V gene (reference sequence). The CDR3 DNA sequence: TGTGCCAGTAGTCGTGGCGGAGTTAACTATGGCTACACCTTC. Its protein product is CASSRGGVNYGYTF.

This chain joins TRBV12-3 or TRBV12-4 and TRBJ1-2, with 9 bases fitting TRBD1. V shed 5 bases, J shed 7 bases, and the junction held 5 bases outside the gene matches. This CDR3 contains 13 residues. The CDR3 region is CASSPDRGGGYTF. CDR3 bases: TGTGCCAGCAGTCCAGACAGGGGGGGTGGCTACACCTTC.

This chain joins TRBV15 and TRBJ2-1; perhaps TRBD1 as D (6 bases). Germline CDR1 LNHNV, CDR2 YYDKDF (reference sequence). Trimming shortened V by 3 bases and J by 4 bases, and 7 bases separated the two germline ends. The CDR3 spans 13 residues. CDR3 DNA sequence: TGTGCCACCAGCAGCGGACAGTACAATGAGCAGTTCTTC. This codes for CATSSGQYNEQFF.

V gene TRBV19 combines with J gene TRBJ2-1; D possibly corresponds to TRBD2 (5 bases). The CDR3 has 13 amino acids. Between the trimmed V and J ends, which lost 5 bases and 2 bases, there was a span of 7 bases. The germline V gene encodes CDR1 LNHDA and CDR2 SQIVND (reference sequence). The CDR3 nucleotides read TGTGCCAGTAGTTCCGGGACCTACAATGAGCAGTTCTTC. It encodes CASSSGTYNEQFF.

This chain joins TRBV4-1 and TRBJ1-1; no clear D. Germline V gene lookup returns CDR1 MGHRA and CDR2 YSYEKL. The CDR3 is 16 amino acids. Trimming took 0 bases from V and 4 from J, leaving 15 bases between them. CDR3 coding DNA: TGCGCCAGCAGCCAAGATCCCCCTGGTATCAGCACTGAAGCTTTCTTT. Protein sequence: CASSQDPPGISTEAFF.

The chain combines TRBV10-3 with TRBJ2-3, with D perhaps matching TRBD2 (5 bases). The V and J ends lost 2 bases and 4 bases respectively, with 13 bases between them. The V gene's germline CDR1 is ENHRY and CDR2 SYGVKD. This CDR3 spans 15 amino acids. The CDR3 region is CAISEERPPADTQYF. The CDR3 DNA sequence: TGTGCCATCAGTGAGGAGCGGCCCCCCGCAGATACGCAGTATTTT.

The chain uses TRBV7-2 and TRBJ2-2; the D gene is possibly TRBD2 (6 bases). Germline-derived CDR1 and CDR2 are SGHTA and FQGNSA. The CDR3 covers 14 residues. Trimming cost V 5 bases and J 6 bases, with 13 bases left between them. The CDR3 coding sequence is TGTGCCAGCAGCCCCGACTGGGGGGCCGGGGAGCTGTTTTTT. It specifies CASSPDWGAGELFF.

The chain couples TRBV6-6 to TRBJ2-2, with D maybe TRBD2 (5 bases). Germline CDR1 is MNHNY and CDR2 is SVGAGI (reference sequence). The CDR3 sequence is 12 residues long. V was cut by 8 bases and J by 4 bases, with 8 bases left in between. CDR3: CASGLGTGELFF. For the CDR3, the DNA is TGTGCCAGCGGACTGGGCACCGGGGAGCTGTTTTTT.

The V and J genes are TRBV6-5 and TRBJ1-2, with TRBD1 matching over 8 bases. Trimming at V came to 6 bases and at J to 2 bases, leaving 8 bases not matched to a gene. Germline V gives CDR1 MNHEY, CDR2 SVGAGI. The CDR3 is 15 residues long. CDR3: CASRLYRGENYGYTF. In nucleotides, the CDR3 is TGTGCCAGCAGACTATACAGGGGGGAGAACTATGGCTACACCTTC.

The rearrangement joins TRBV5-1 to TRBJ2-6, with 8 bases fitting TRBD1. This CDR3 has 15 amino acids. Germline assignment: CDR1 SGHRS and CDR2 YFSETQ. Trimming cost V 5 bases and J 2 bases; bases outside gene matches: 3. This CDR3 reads CASRTQGAGANVLTF. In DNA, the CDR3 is TGCGCCAGCAGGACACAGGGGGCTGGGGCCAACGTCCTGACTTTC.

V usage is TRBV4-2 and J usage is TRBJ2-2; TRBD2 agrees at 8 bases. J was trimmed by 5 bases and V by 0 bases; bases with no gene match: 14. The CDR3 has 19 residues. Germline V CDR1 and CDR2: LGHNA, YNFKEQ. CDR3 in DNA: TGTGCCAGCAGCCAAGATGGGCAAGCGGGGGTGTACCTAACCGGGGAGCTGTTTTTT. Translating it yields CASSQDGQAGVYLTGELFF.

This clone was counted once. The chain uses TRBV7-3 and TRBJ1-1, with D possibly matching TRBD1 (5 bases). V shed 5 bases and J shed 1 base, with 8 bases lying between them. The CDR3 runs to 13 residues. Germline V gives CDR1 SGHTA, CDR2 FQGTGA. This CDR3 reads CASSPTGNTEAFF. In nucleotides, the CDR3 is TGTGCCAGCAGCCCCACAGGGAACACTGAAGCTTTCTTT.

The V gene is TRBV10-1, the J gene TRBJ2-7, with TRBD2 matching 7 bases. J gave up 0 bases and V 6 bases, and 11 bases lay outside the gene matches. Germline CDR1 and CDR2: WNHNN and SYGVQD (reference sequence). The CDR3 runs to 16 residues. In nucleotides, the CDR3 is TGCGCCAGCAGCGACCTAAGCGGGGCGGACTCCTACGAGCAGTACTTC. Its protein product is CASSDLSGADSYEQYF.

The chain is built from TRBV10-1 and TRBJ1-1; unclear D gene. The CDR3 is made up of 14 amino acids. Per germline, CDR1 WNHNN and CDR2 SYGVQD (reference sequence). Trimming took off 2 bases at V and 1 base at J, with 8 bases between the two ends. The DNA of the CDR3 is TGCGCCAGCAGTGAGGTAGAGAAGAACACTGAAGCTTTCTTT. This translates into CASSEVEKNTEAFF.

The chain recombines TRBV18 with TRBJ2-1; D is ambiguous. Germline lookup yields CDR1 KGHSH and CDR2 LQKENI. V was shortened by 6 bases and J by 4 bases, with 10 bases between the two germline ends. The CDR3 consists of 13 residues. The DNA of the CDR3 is TGTGCCAGCTCCGCGGTCAATTACAATGAGCAGTTCTTC. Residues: CASSAVNYNEQFF.

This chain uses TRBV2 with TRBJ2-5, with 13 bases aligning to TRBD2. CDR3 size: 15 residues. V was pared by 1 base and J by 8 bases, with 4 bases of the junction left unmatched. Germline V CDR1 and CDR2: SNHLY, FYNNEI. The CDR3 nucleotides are TGTGCCAGCAGTGAAGTGGGACTAGCGGGATTTACCCAGTACTTC. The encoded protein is CASSEVGLAGFTQYF.

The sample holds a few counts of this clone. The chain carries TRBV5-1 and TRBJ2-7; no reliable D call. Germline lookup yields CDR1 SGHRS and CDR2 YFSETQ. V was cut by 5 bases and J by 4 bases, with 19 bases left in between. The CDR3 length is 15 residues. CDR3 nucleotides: TGCGCCAGCAGACCACGTACAGAAACCGGTTACGAGCAGTACTTC. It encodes CASRPRTETGYEQYF.

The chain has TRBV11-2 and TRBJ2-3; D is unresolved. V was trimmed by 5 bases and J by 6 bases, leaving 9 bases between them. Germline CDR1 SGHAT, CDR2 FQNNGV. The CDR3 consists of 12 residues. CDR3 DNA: TGTGCCAGCAGCATTCCTATGGATACGCAGTATTTT. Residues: CASSIPMDTQYF.

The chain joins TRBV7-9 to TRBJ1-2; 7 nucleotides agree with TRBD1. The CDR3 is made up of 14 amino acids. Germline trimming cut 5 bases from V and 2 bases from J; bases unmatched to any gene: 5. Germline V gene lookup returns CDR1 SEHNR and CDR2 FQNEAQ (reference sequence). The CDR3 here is CASSRDRPNYGYTF. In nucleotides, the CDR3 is TGTGCCAGCAGCCGGGACAGACCCAACTATGGCTACACCTTC.

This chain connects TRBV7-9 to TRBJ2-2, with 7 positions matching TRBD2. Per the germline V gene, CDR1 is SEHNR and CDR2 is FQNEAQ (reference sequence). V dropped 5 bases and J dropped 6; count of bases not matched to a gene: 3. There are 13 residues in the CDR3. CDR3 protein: CASSQREAGELFF. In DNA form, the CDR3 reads TGTGCCAGCAGCCAACGGGAGGCCGGGGAGCTGTTTTTT.

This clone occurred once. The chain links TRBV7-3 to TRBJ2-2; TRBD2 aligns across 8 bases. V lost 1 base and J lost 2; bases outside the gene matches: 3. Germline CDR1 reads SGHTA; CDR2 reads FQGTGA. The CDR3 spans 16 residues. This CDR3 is CASSLSRGGNTGELFF. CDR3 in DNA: TGTGCCAGCAGCTTAAGCCGGGGGGGTAACACCGGGGAGCTGTTTTTT. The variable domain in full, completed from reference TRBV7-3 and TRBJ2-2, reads GAGVSQTPSNKVTEKGKYVELRCDPISGHTALYWYRQSLGQGPEFLIYFQGTGAADDSGLPNDRFFAVRPEGSVSTLKIQRTERGDSAVYLCASSLSRGGNTGELFFGEGSRLTVL.

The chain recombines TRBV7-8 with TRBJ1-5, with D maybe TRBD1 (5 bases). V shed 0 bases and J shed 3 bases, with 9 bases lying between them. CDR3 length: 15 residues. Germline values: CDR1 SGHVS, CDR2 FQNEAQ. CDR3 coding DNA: TGTGCCAGCAGCTTAGCGGAGGGGACCAATCAGCCCCAGCATTTT. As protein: CASSLAEGTNQPQHF. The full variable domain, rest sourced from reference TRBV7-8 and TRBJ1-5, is GAGVSQSPRYKVAKRGQDVALRCDPISGHVSLFWYQQALGQGPEFLTYFQNEAQLDKSGLPSDRFFAERPEGSVSTLKIQRTQQEDSAVYLCASSLAEGTNQPQHFGDGTRLSIL.

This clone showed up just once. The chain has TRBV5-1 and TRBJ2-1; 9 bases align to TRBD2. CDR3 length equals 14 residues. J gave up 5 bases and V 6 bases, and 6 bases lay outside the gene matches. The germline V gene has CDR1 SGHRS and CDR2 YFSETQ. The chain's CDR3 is CASTLAGPNNEQFF. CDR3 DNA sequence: TGCGCCAGCACCCTAGCGGGGCCCAACAATGAGCAGTTCTTC.

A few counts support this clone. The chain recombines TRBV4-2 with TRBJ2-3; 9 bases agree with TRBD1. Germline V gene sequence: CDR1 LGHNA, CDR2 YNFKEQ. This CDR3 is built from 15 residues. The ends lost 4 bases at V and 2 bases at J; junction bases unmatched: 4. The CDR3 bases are TGTGCCAGCAGCCCGGGACAGGGTGACACAGATACGCAGTATTTT. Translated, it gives CASSPGQGDTDTQYF.

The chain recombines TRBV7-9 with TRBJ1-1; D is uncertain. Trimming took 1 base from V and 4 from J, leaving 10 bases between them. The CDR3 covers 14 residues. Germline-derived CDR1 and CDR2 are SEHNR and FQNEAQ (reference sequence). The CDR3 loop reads CASSLVRGFTEAFF. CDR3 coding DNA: TGTGCCAGCAGCTTAGTACGAGGTTTCACTGAAGCTTTCTTT.